A single TCR beta chain is shown here with its context. It has no known antigen specificity. Base quality data are lacking; no much larger clone is found one base away. The TCR beta CDR3 regions were amplified from RNA transcripts. For the first round of RT-PCR on the TCR CDR3, the HTBI primer set was used together with the Qiagen OneStep RT-PCR kit. The libraries were constructed in a second round of multiplex PCR and then size-selected and purified. Libraries were sequenced paired-end with 100 bp reads on an Illumina HiSeq2000. The original pipeline was this. SOAPnuke was used to process the raw data, removing reads that contained adapters or uncalled bases, had a mean Phred below 15, or lacked an exact match to the constant primer or identifier. High-quality paired reads were merged with COPE v1.2.5, and unique nucleotide sequences were defined as clonotypes. Clonotypes were aligned to IMGT TRBV, TRBD and TRBJ reference segments using MiTCR v1.1. The analysis was restricted to V-J combinations with a frequency above 0.0001, which together covered 99% to 99.2% of the repertoires. The TCS score was defined as the ratio of F50 (clonal expansion) to E x V (chaos), calculated using BLOSUM62-based TCRdist between CDR3 peptides within each V-J. Welch's t-statistics and random forest reduced 514 V-J features to 13, which were used in a naive Bayes classifier (R e1071). TCRdb applied fastp at Q25 and MiXCR to the public reads, then kept only in-frame beta chains. CDR3 protein duplicates are merged, each entry listing the most common genes and DNA. The V and J calls follow TCRdb's processing rather than the paper's. Here the sample has around 350,000 distinct CDR3 sequences; 19% occur a single time. The biggest ten clones account for approximately 4% of the sample.

Stable Graves' hyperthyroidism was defined as no progression to ophthalmopathy during 18 months of follow-up. The hyperthyroidism patients were between 18 and 65 years old and newly diagnosed, with a disease duration of less than 2 months. The study excluded patients with uncontrolled infections, other autoimmune diseases, pregnancy or lactation. Diagnoses relied on clinical symptoms, serum thyroxine and TRAb, thyroid ultrasound and orbital computed tomography. PBMCs were isolated from about 9.1 ml of fresh peripheral blood by Ficoll-Paque density gradient centrifugation. Total RNA was extracted with Trizol reagent, and quality was checked on an Agilent 2100 Bioanalyzer. CDR1 and CDR2 were assigned from the germline V gene as SGDLS and YYNGEE. Relative to germline, V is 2 bases shorter and J is 5 bases shorter, with 10 bases between their ends. Spanning cysteine to phenylalanine, the CDR3 consists of 14 amino acids. The kept DNA is CDR3 alone, 42 bases in frame from the first base.

The data belong to a study of T cells in Graves' hyperthyroidism and ophthalmopathy (dated by TCRdb to about 2019). About the full investigation: Peripheral blood was sampled at the time of initial diagnosis, prior to any treatment. To identify TCR V-J signatures that set the groups apart, the researchers used a discovery cohort of 90 to 100 patients, made up of 40 to 45 with Graves' ophthalmopathy and about 55 with stable Graves' hyperthyroidism. Thyroid tissue and blood T-cell repertoires from six or seven Graves' hyperthyroidism patients were also compared in the study. The paper reports TCR Vbeta CDR3 sequencing of some 140 peripheral blood samples: fewer than 50 ophthalmopathy, around 80 hyperthyroidism and approximately 17 progressor patients. After sampling, hyperthyroidism patients received methimazole starting at 30 mg daily, and ophthalmopathy patients received high-dose intravenous methylprednisolone. Whether ophthalmopathy could be predicted prospectively was tested in an independent validation cohort made up of under 20 hyperthyroidism patients plus 17 patients who later progressed to ophthalmopathy. The 100 or so discovery patients were randomly divided into training and test sets at a 7:3 ratio.

Beyond this particular receptor, the publication reports: In validation, the model predicted progression to ophthalmopathy with roughly 66% sensitivity and 72% to 85% specificity, a median of about six months before onset. Blood samples also contained most of the expanded thyroid clonotypes (frequency above 0.001), which suggests that blood repertoires may reflect thyroid immune responses. A model built on a 13 V-J signature distinguished ophthalmopathy from stable hyperthyroidism, reaching roughly 88% sensitivity and around 81% specificity in cross-validation and 80%/75% in testing. Sample size was not statistically predetermined, and blinding of investigators to group allocation was not performed.

The receptor chain draws on TRBV9 and TRBJ2-2, with TRBD2 as a weak D call on 5 bases. The source is a woman under 30 with Graves' hyperthyroidism. Sequencing was carried out using blood. The CDR3 region: CASSVDYQTGELFF. The DNA sequence is given as TGTGCCAGCAGCGTCGACTACCAAACCGGGGAGCTGTTTTTT.